These 23 T cell receptor beta chains were all obtained from the same sample, sequenced in a study of shared clonotypes between healthy human individuals. Selected positively for CCR7 and CD45RO-negative, naive CD8 cells excluded terminally differentiated effector memory CD45RA+ cells. The repertoire was sequenced with immunoSEQ multiplex PCR; TCRdb's copy has only in-frame clones and lacks some. The table lists about 610,000 clones, 90% to 97% of them singletons, with about 0.12% in the top ten. Material: naive CD8+ T cells sorted from blood. All receptors come from a woman younger than 45 in good health.

The gene calls are TRBV5-8 and TRBJ2-3; 8 nucleotides line up with TRBD1. Germline loops: CDR1 SGHTS, CDR2 YDEGEE. The CDR3 runs to 16 residues. Germline trimming cut 6 bases from V and 1 base from J; bases unmatched to any gene: 10. The CDR3 spells CASTQGAASRTDTQYF. CDR3 nucleotide sequence: TGTGCCAGCACCCAGGGGGCAGCTTCCCGCACAGATACGCAGTATTTT.

CDR3 DNA sequence: TGTGCCAGCAGTTACGGGGGGGACGCGAACACCGGGGAGCTGTTTTTT. It is translated as CASSYGGDANTGELFF. This chain uses TRBV6-5 with TRBJ2-2; 7 bases are a match to TRBD2. The CDR3 extends over 16 amino acids. J was trimmed by 0 bases and V by 2 bases; bases with no gene match: 3. Germline V lookup: CDR1 MNHEY, CDR2 SVGAGI.

The chain uses TRBV10-1 and TRBJ2-2, with 9 bases fitting TRBD2. The V segment lost 2 bases and the J segment 2 bases; nucleotides outside the gene matches: 3. The CDR3 runs to 16 residues. Germline loops: CDR1 WNHNN, CDR2 SYGVQD (reference sequence). CDR3 coding DNA: TGCGCCAGCAGTGAGGGGACTAGCCGAAACACCGGGGAGCTGTTTTTT. Amino acids: CASSEGTSRNTGELFF.

This chain joins TRBV7-9 and TRBJ2-7; 9 nucleotides agree with TRBD1. The CDR3 spans 16 residues. J lost 5 bases, V lost 4 bases, and 12 bases had no gene match. The germline V gene encodes CDR1 SEHNR and CDR2 FQNEAQ (reference sequence). CDR3 nucleotides: TGTGCCAGCAGCTCACAACCGGGACAGGGTATCCACGAGCAGTACTTC. Translating it yields CASSSQPGQGIHEQYF.

This chain links TRBV29-1 with TRBJ2-3; tentatively, D is TRBD2 (5 bases). CDR1 SQVTM and CDR2 ANQGSEA come from the germline V gene. Trimming cost V 4 bases and J 1 base, with 9 bases left between them. This CDR3 region has 13 residues. CDR3 nucleotides: TGCAGCGTTGTGGACTGGGGCACAGATACGCAGTATTTT. Translated: CSVVDWGTDTQYF.

The J gene is TRBJ2-5, the V gene TRBV11-2; TRBD2 matches at 10 bases. The junction had 13 bases not matched to a gene; V was cut back by 5 bases and J by 1 base. Looked up from germline, CDR1 is SGHAT and CDR2 is FQNNGV. The CDR3 has 18 residues. This CDR3 reads CASSPQVVAGGLQETQYF. The DNA of the CDR3 is TGTGCCAGCAGCCCTCAGGTGGTAGCGGGAGGTCTCCAAGAGACCCAGTACTTC.

The J gene is TRBJ1-1, the V gene TRBV7-8; D may be TRBD1 (6 bases). The CDR3 contains 15 residues. Germline loops: CDR1 SGHVS, CDR2 FQNEAQ. Between the trimmed V and J ends, which lost 1 base and 5 bases, there was a span of 14 bases. In DNA, the CDR3 is TGTGCCAGCAGCTTAGAGCCAGGGGCCCTTACTGAAGCTTTCTTT. Translating it yields CASSLEPGALTEAFF.

This clone was detected once. J is TRBJ2-7 and V is TRBV15; D remains unclear. V was pared by 0 bases and J by 1 base, with 10 bases between. This CDR3 has 15 amino acids. The V gene's germline CDR1 is LNHNV and CDR2 YYDKDF (reference sequence). This CDR3 is CATSREGGPSYEQYF. CDR3 nucleotides: TGTGCCACCAGCAGAGAAGGTGGGCCTTCCTACGAGCAGTACTTC.

CDR3 sequence (DNA): TGTGCCAGCAGCGCCCTCATCGGGACAGGGGCTCCTGAAGAAGCTTTCTTT. It specifies CASSALIGTGAPEEAFF. The chain carries TRBV7-9 and TRBJ1-1; 10 bases map to TRBD1. CDR1 is SEHNR, CDR2 FQNEAQ, per germline (reference sequence). V dropped 5 bases and J dropped 8; count of bases not matched to a gene: 17. This CDR3 contains 17 residues.

The rearrangement links TRBV27 to TRBJ2-1, with a tentative D call TRBD2 (5 bases). Germline CDR1 MNHEY, CDR2 SMNVEV (reference sequence). V was cut by 6 bases and J by 7 bases, with 10 bases left in between. The CDR3 spans 12 residues. The CDR3 spells CASSHPGNEQFF. As DNA, the CDR3 is TGTGCCAGCAGCCATCCGGGGAATGAGCAGTTCTTC.

The rearrangement uses TRBV28 and TRBJ1-5; D gene unclear. V lost 6 bases, J lost 0 bases, and 18 bases lay in between. CDR1 MDHEN and CDR2 SYDVKM come from the germline V gene. The CDR3 totals 17 residues. The CDR3 protein is CASSPILRDYSNQPQHF. Here the CDR3 DNA reads TGTGCCAGCAGCCCGATCCTCCGGGATTATAGCAATCAGCCCCAGCATTTT.

The V call is TRBV10-3, the J call TRBJ2-5, with 7 bases lining up with TRBD2. CDR1 ENHRY and CDR2 SYGVKD come from the germline V gene. Trimming cost V 2 bases and J 2 bases; bases outside gene matches: 2. This CDR3 contains 14 residues. CDR3 sequence reads: CAISEAGGQETQYF. CDR3 bases: TGTGCCATCAGTGAGGCCGGGGGGCAAGAGACCCAGTACTTC.

The chain carries TRBV4-2 and TRBJ1-2, with D maybe TRBD1 (5 bases). Germline V gene data show CDR1 as LGHNA and CDR2 as YNFKEQ. The CDR3 runs 16 residues. V lost 3 bases, J lost 8 bases, and 22 bases lay in between. The CDR3 DNA reads as TGTGCCAGCAGCCACGAAGTTGGGGGATTGCCAGAAGGCTACACCTTC. Its translation: CASSHEVGGLPEGYTF.

The chain carries TRBV29-1 and TRBJ1-5; D gene unclear. The ends were cut back, 4 bases at V and 5 bases at J, with 12 bases in the middle. Germline V gives CDR1 SQVTM, CDR2 ANQGSEA. CDR3 length: 13 residues. CDR3 sequence reads: CSVGASIYQPQHF. The DNA for the CDR3 is TGCAGCGTTGGGGCCTCGATCTATCAGCCCCAGCATTTT. Looking up the rest from reference TRBV29-1 and TRBJ1-5 gives the full variable domain: SAVISQKPSRDICQRGTSLTIQCQVDSQVTMMFWYRQQPGQSLTLIATANQGSEATYESGFVIDKFPISRPNLTFSTLTVSNMSPEDSSIYLCSVGASIYQPQHFGDGTRLSIL.

V and J are TRBV28 and TRBJ1-5; D ambiguous. This CDR3 comprises 14 residues. The germline V gene has CDR1 MDHEN and CDR2 SYDVKM. With 5 bases removed from V and 0 bases from J, the gap between germline ends came to 8 bases. The CDR3 bases are TGTGCCAGCAGTGAAGGGCGTAGCAATCAGCCCCAGCATTTT. It specifies CASSEGRSNQPQHF.

V is TRBV27 and J is TRBJ2-1; TRBD1 aligns across 10 bases. J gave up 15 bases and V 3 bases, and 17 bases lay outside the gene matches. In germline, CDR1 is MNHEY, CDR2 SMNVEV (reference sequence). The CDR3 extends over 16 amino acids. DNA of the CDR3: TGTGCCAGCAGTTTGAAAGACAGGGGGCGCGAGATCGGTCCGTTCTTC. Residues: CASSLKDRGREIGPFF.

The V gene is TRBV6-1, the J gene TRBJ2-5, with a weak D call TRBD2 (5 bases). The germline V gene has CDR1 MNHNS and CDR2 SASEGT. V shed 2 bases and J shed 5 bases, with 15 bases lying between them. This CDR3 spans 15 amino acids. CDR3 region: CASSEMGYPGETQYF. As DNA, the CDR3 is TGTGCCAGCAGTGAAATGGGATACCCGGGGGAGACCCAGTACTTC.

The rearrangement links TRBV2 to TRBJ1-1; a weak D match, TRBD1 (5 bases). V shed 10 bases and J shed 4 bases, with 16 bases lying between them. Germline loops: CDR1 SNHLY, CDR2 FYNNEI. The CDR3 is made up of 13 amino acids. This CDR3 is CATRRGGFTEAFF. CDR3 nucleotide sequence: TGTGCCACCCGCCGGGGGGGTTTCACTGAAGCTTTCTTT.

The chain links TRBV6-5 to TRBJ2-1, with 8 bases lining up with TRBD2. The CDR3 runs to 15 residues. V was pared by 3 bases and J by 4 bases, with 5 bases of the junction left unmatched. CDR1 and CDR2 from the germline V gene are MNHEY and SVGAGI. The CDR3 nucleotides are TGTGCCAGCAGTTATAAGCGGGAGTGGTACAATGAGCAGTTCTTC. Its translation is CASSYKREWYNEQFF.

This chain joins TRBV6-1 and TRBJ1-5, with D maybe TRBD1 (6 bases). V lost 6 bases, J lost 3 bases, and 15 bases lay in between. Germline V gene data show CDR1 as MNHNS and CDR2 as SASEGT. There are 15 residues in the CDR3. CDR3 protein: CASRPRGGVNQPQHF. The CDR3 DNA follows: TGTGCCAGCAGGCCAAGGGGGGGGGTCAATCAGCCCCAGCATTTT.

V is TRBV18 and J is TRBJ1-4, with 10 bases identical to TRBD1. The CDR3 covers 16 residues. From germline, CDR1 is KGHSH and CDR2 LQKENI. V lost 6 bases and J lost 8; bases outside the gene matches: 12. The CDR3 here is CASSHRPGDRGEKLFF. The CDR3 nucleotides read TGTGCCAGCTCGCATAGACCAGGGGACAGGGGAGAAAAACTGTTTTTT.

The J gene is TRBJ2-1, the V gene TRBV27; a possible D gene is TRBD1 (6 bases). Germline-derived CDR1 and CDR2 are MNHEY and SMNVEV (reference sequence). The CDR3 totals 14 residues. Trimming left V 3 bases short and J 5 bases short, with 11 bases between. The DNA of the CDR3 is TGTGCCAGCAGTTTCGACGGACAGAACAATGAGCAGTTCTTC. It codes for CASSFDGQNNEQFF.

In this sample, this clone turned up a few times. The V call is TRBV2, the J call TRBJ2-1; D remains ambiguous. From germline, CDR1 is SNHLY and CDR2 FYNNEI. The CDR3 is made up of 14 amino acids. V lost 1 base and J lost 1, with 5 bases in between. CDR3 DNA: TGTGCCAGCAGTGAAGGACCATCCTACAATGAGCAGTTCTTC. It is translated as CASSEGPSYNEQFF. The entire variable domain, with the rest obtained from reference TRBV2 and TRBJ2-1, is as follows: EPEVTQTPSHQVTQMGQEVILRCVPISNHLYFYWYRQILGQKVEFLVSFYNNEISEKSEIFDDQFSVERPDGSNFTLKIRSTKLEDSAMYFCASSEGPSYNEQFFGPGTRLTVL.